A single T cell receptor beta chain is shown here with its context. Its antigen remains unknown. Expressed TCRB transcripts were sequenced because the isolated RNA had all been reverse transcribed beforehand. The table came from immunoSEQ multiplex PCR; TCRdb's copy has only in-frame clones and leaves some out. In the table there are 250,000 to 300,000 clones, around 24% of which are singletons. V lost 4 bases to trimming and J lost 7 bases; unmatched junction nucleotides: 4. CDR1 is SQVTM and CDR2 is ANQGSEA in the germline V gene. The CDR3 runs to 13 residues. This specimen comes from a study of beta chain features in type 1 diabetes. Findings and limits, study-wide: In all four CD4+ subsets, TCRB CDR3 length was significantly, moderately reduced in type 1 diabetes.

The source is a woman aged 30 to 39 with type 1 diabetes. Sequencing was carried out using naive CD4+ T cells from blood. This chain links TRBV29-1 with TRBJ1-5; 10 nucleotides align to TRBD1. The CDR3: CSVGDRGVQPQHF. The DNA for the CDR3 is TGCAGCGTTGGGGACAGGGGAGTCCAGCCCCAGCATTTT.